The 32 T cell receptor beta chains below all came from one sample that was sequenced in a study of OX40 agonist ivuxolimab in advanced cancers. Profiled with immunoSEQ multiplex PCR; TCRdb holds only in-frame clones, not every one. The repertoire has about 71,000 clones, approximately 90% of them found once; the top ten carry more than 12%. The sample was CD4+ or CD8+ T cells sorted from blood, taken in a trial of the OX40 agonist ivuxolimab. These receptors all stem from an adult with an advanced solid tumor such as melanoma, head and neck, liver or kidney cancer.

CDR3 DNA: TGTGCCAGCACCTTATTGGCGAACAATGAGCAGTTCTTC. Translation gives CASTLLANNEQFF. The rearrangement joins TRBV28 to TRBJ2-1; D is ambiguous. CDR1 is MDHEN, CDR2 SYDVKM, per germline. The V end lost 7 bases, the J end lost 5 bases, and 12 bases lay between the germline ends. The CDR3 totals 13 residues.

This rearrangement joins TRBV2 to TRBJ1-5; TRBD1 agrees at 7 bases. The CDR3 contains 14 residues. Germline values: CDR1 SNHLY, CDR2 FYNNEI. V shed 8 bases and J 4 bases; nucleotides not matched to a gene: 8. In nucleotides, the CDR3 is TGTGCCAGCGGGGAGACAGGGACAAATCAGCCCCAGCATTTT. It codes for CASGETGTNQPQHF.

With regard to this clone: The same CDR3 is also encoded by other DNA sequences in this sample. The genes are TRBV7-2 and TRBJ1-1; D not resolved. Deletions cut 1 base from V and 1 base from J, with 7 bases between. CDR1 is SGHTA, CDR2 FQGNSA, per germline. The CDR3 length is 14 residues. The CDR3 nucleotides are TGTGCCAGCAGCTTAGTTAGTAGGAACACTGAAGCTTTCTTT. The encoded protein is CASSLVSRNTEAFF.

The V and J genes are TRBV15 and TRBJ2-4; 11 nucleotides align to TRBD1. CDR1 is LNHNV, CDR2 YYDKDF, per germline (reference sequence). The J segment lost 10 bases and the V segment lost 5 bases, leaving 7 bases of the junction unmatched. The CDR3 runs 14 residues. This CDR3 reads CATSERTGGVIQYF. CDR3 nucleotide sequence: TGTGCCACCAGCGAACGGACAGGGGGCGTGATTCAGTACTTC.

The chain joins TRBV28 to TRBJ2-7, with 11 bases that match TRBD2. Losses at the gene ends were 6 bases for V and 3 bases for J; bases not matched to a gene: 4. The CDR3 runs 14 residues. Germline V CDR1 and CDR2: MDHEN, SYDVKM. DNA for the CDR3: TGTGCCAGCAGGCCCGGGACTAGCGGCTACGAGCAGTACTTC. This translates into CASRPGTSGYEQYF.

The chain couples TRBV28 to TRBJ1-2, with D unresolved. This CDR3 has 14 residues. CDR1 and CDR2 from the germline V gene are MDHEN and SYDVKM. The germline V and J ends were trimmed by 7 bases and 5 bases, with 17 bases remaining between them. This CDR3 is CASKSYSWGYGYTF. CDR3 nucleotides: TGTGCCAGCAAGTCGTATTCATGGGGATATGGCTACACCTTC.

This clone has only a few counts. The V call is TRBV29-1, the J call TRBJ2-7, with D possibly matching TRBD2 (6 bases). The CDR3 length is 13 residues. The V gene's germline CDR1 is SQVTM and CDR2 ANQGSEA. Trimming removed 4 bases from V and 3 bases from J, with 13 bases in between. The CDR3: CSVGTGEGYEQYF. CDR3 coding DNA: TGCAGCGTTGGCACGGGGGAAGGCTACGAGCAGTACTTC.

This clone has only one observation. The chain uses TRBV5-1 and TRBJ1-3, with D hard to call. This CDR3 has 15 residues. V dropped 0 bases and J dropped 0 bases, with 7 bases sitting between them. Germline CDR1 is SGHRS and CDR2 is YFSETQ. The CDR3 loop reads CASSLENRSGNTIYF. The CDR3 nucleotides read TGCGCCAGCAGCTTGGAGAACCGCTCTGGAAACACCATATATTTT. The full variable domain, rest sourced from reference TRBV5-1 and TRBJ1-3, is KAGVTQTPRYLIKTRGQQVTLSCSPISGHRSVSWYQQTPGQGLQFLFEYFSETQRNKGNFPGRFSGRQFSNSRSEMNVSTLELGDSALYLCASSLENRSGNTIYFGEGSWLTVV.

V gene TRBV27 combines with J gene TRBJ1-2; D unresolved. The CDR3 has 16 residues. CDR1 is MNHEY, CDR2 SMNVEV, per germline (reference sequence). V lost 6 bases and J lost 3, with 20 bases in between. The CDR3 region is CASRSPQHHEYYGYTF. For the CDR3, the DNA is TGTGCCAGCAGGAGTCCCCAGCACCATGAATACTATGGCTACACCTTC.

Judged by abundance, this clone is medium-sized. The sample carries other DNA sequences with the same CDR3. This rearrangement joins TRBV7-6 to TRBJ2-7, with D hard to call. V was pared by 4 bases and J by 3 bases, with 10 bases between. The CDR3 contains 13 residues. Germline CDR1 reads SGHVS; CDR2 reads FNYEAQ. The CDR3 sequence is CASSSGPNYEQYF. CDR3 in DNA: TGTGCCAGCAGCTCGGGTCCGAACTACGAGCAGTACTTC.

The chain has TRBV5-6 and TRBJ1-1, with TRBD1 matching over 11 bases. Losses at the gene ends were 1 base for V and 1 base for J; bases not matched to a gene: 9. CDR3 length: 18 amino acids. Germline V gives CDR1 SGHDT, CDR2 YYEEEE. DNA of the CDR3: TGTGCCAGCAGCTTGTTTTGGACAGGGGGCTCGGCGAACACTGAAGCTTTCTTT. This translates into CASSLFWTGGSANTEAFF. Full variable domain (outside the CDR3, taken from reference TRBV5-6 and TRBJ1-1): DAGVTQSPTHLIKTRGQQVTLRCSPKSGHDTVSWYQQALGQGPQFIFQYYEEEERQRGNFPDRFSGHQFPNYSSELNVNALLLGDSALYLCASSLFWTGGSANTEAFFGQGTRLTVV.

The table lists this clone with a count of one. The chain links TRBV7-9 to TRBJ2-5; 8 bases match TRBD2. Per the germline V gene, CDR1 is SEHNR and CDR2 is FQNEAQ (reference sequence). Losses at the gene ends were 2 bases for V and 5 bases for J; bases not matched to a gene: 7. The CDR3 runs 15 residues. CDR3 coding DNA: TGTGCCAGCAGCTTATCAACGGGAGGGAAGGAGACCCAGTACTTC. It encodes CASSLSTGGKETQYF.

J is TRBJ1-4 and V is TRBV6-6; a weak D match, TRBD1 (6 bases). Trimming removed 5 bases at V and 6 bases at J, with 13 bases between. From germline, CDR1 is MNHNY and CDR2 SVGAGI (reference sequence). This CDR3 has 14 amino acids. CDR3 sequence: CASSHDGGDEKLFF. CDR3 sequence (DNA): TGTGCCAGCAGTCACGATGGGGGCGATGAAAAACTGTTTTTT.

This chain connects TRBV10-3 to TRBJ2-1; maybe TRBD1 (6 bases). The germline gives CDR1 ENHRY, CDR2 SYGVKD. V was cut by 4 bases and J by 4 bases, with 11 bases left in between. The CDR3 loop spans 14 amino acids. This CDR3 is CAISGGTQYNEQFF. The DNA of the CDR3 is TGTGCCATCAGTGGGGGGACACAATACAATGAGCAGTTCTTC.

The V call is TRBV6-1, the J call TRBJ1-1; a weak D match, TRBD1 (6 bases). The V and J ends lost 1 base and 9 bases respectively, with 9 bases between them. Looked up from germline, CDR1 is MNHNS and CDR2 is SASEGT. This CDR3 comprises 12 residues. The CDR3 loop is CASSEVTGKAFF. CDR3 nucleotides: TGTGCCAGCAGTGAAGTCACAGGGAAAGCTTTCTTT.

This rearrangement joins TRBV27 to TRBJ2-1, with 12 bases that match TRBD2. This CDR3 contains 16 residues. The V segment lost 3 bases and the J segment 0 bases; nucleotides outside the gene matches: 0. Germline lookup yields CDR1 MNHEY and CDR2 SMNVEV (reference sequence). The CDR3 loop reads CASSLGLAGSYNEQFF. The CDR3 region has the DNA TGTGCCAGCAGTTTGGGACTAGCGGGCTCCTACAATGAGCAGTTCTTC.

This clone was recorded a few times. The J gene is TRBJ2-3, the V gene TRBV9, with no clear D. This CDR3 has 17 residues. The V gene's germline CDR1 is SGDLS and CDR2 YYNGEE. Trimming left V 3 bases short and J 0 bases short, with 17 bases between. CDR3 loop: CASSAGETGPSTDTQYF. In DNA, the CDR3 is TGTGCCAGCAGCGCAGGAGAAACTGGTCCTAGCACAGATACGCAGTATTTT.

The chain carries TRBV19 and TRBJ2-5; no reliable D call. The better agreement between TRBJ2-7 and the DNA end casts doubt on the J call. CDR1 LNHDA and CDR2 SQIVND come from the germline V gene (reference sequence). The CDR3 loop spans 13 amino acids. The CDR3 DNA reads TGTGCCAGTAGTCCCTACCGCTCCTACGAGCAGTACTTC. Amino acid sequence: CASSPYRSYEQYF.

The rearrangement joins TRBV30 to TRBJ2-1; 15 nucleotides align to TRBD2. The V gene's germline CDR1 is GTSNPN and CDR2 SVGIG (reference sequence). Trimming took 2 bases from V and 6 from J; bases not matched to a gene: 8. The CDR3 covers 17 residues. The CDR3 loop reads CAWSPGLAGGPFNEQFF. The CDR3 DNA is TGTGCCTGGAGTCCGGGACTAGCGGGAGGACCTTTCAATGAGCAGTTCTTC.

CDR3 sequence reads: CASSLGTSGRGREQYF. CDR3 in DNA: TGCGCCAGCAGCCTTGGGACTAGCGGGAGGGGCCGTGAGCAGTACTTC. This rearrangement joins TRBV4-3 to TRBJ2-7; 16 nucleotides match TRBD2. J gave up 7 bases and V 4 bases, and 7 bases lay outside the gene matches. The CDR3 has 16 amino acids. The germline CDR1 and CDR2 sequences are LGHNA and YSLEER.

The CDR3, as DNA: TGTGCCAGCAGTTACAGGGGTCTATCCAGCTCCTACAATGAGCAGTTCTTC. Translation gives CASSYRGLSSSYNEQFF. V and J are TRBV28 and TRBJ2-1; 7 bases are a match to TRBD1. Looked up from germline, CDR1 is MDHEN and CDR2 is SYDVKM. V dropped 4 bases and J dropped 0; count of bases not matched to a gene: 9. CDR3 length equals 17 residues.

The chain has TRBV4-2 and TRBJ2-1, with 8 nucleotides matching TRBD2. The CDR3 length is 17 residues. V shed 1 base and J 8 bases; nucleotides not matched to a gene: 13. The germline V gene encodes CDR1 LGHNA and CDR2 YNFKEQ. The CDR3 reads CASSQVSAGGAGDEQFF. CDR3 nucleotides: TGTGCCAGCAGCCAAGTGTCCGCCGGGGGAGCGGGAGATGAGCAGTTCTTC.

This clone came up once. The CDR3 bases are TGTGCCAGCAGCTCTCACTCGACAGTGCTTGGGGTGAATGAAAAACTGTTTTTT. Translating it yields CASSSHSTVLGVNEKLFF. J is TRBJ1-4 and V is TRBV11-3, with D maybe TRBD1 (5 bases). The CDR3 extends over 18 amino acids. CDR1 is SGHNT, CDR2 YENEEA, per germline. V lost 4 bases, J lost 5 bases, and 23 bases lay in between.

In this sample, this clone turned up a few times. The CDR3 DNA sequence: TGCGCCAGCAGTGATGGAGGCACCATATATTTT. Translated: CASSDGGTIYF. The rearrangement joins TRBV10-2 to TRBJ1-3, with D hard to call. The CDR3 sequence is 11 residues long. The V gene's germline CDR1 is WSHSY and CDR2 SAAADI. The germline V and J ends were trimmed by 3 bases and 9 bases, with 6 bases remaining between them.

This clone appeared a single time. The chain carries TRBV6-1 and TRBJ2-7; no firm D call. CDR1 MNHNS and CDR2 SASEGT come from the germline V gene. CDR3 size: 11 residues. V lost 4 bases to trimming and J lost 2 bases, with 3 bases between them. The CDR3 loop reads CASSATYEQYF. The CDR3 nucleotides are TGTGCCAGCAGTGCGACCTACGAGCAGTACTTC.

CDR3 loop: CASSEGTTGADTQYF. CDR3 sequence (DNA): TGTGCCAGCAGTGAAGGGACAACAGGGGCAGATACGCAGTATTTT. J is TRBJ2-3 and V is TRBV25-1, with 7 bases fitting TRBD1. Germline V CDR1 and CDR2: MGHDK, SYGVNS. Trimming removed 2 bases from V and 4 bases from J; junction bases left unmatched: 6. The length of the CDR3 is 15 residues.

This rearrangement joins TRBV19 to TRBJ2-5; D remains unclear. Per the germline V gene, CDR1 is LNHDA and CDR2 is SQIVND (reference sequence). This CDR3 has 14 residues. Trimming took off 1 base at V and 2 bases at J, with 8 bases between the two ends. The CDR3 loop reads CASSIGERQETQYF. In DNA form, the CDR3 reads TGTGCCAGTAGTATAGGGGAAAGACAAGAGACCCAGTACTTC.

CDR3 nucleotides: TGTGCCAGCAGCTTATCACTCGGACAGGGGTTCCAAGAGACCCAGTACTTC. Its translation is CASSLSLGQGFQETQYF. The J gene is TRBJ2-5, the V gene TRBV11-1; 9 positions match TRBD1. Trimming at V came to 2 bases and at J to 1 base, leaving 8 bases not matched to a gene. This CDR3 is built from 17 residues. Germline V gene data show CDR1 as SGHAT and CDR2 as FQDESV (reference sequence).

This clone has only a few counts. The V and J genes are TRBV19 and TRBJ1-2; weak D call: TRBD1 (5 bases). The CDR3 contains 13 residues. Germline V gene lookup returns CDR1 LNHDA and CDR2 SQIVND (reference sequence). Trimming pared 3 bases from V and 6 bases from J, leaving 11 bases between. This chain's CDR3 is CASSMTGRDGYTF. The CDR3 bases are TGTGCCAGTAGTATGACTGGCAGGGATGGCTACACCTTC.

The V call is TRBV4-1, the J call TRBJ1-3, with D possibly being TRBD1 (5 bases). In germline, CDR1 is MGHRA, CDR2 YSYEKL. The CDR3 is 17 amino acids. The V gene lost 3 bases and the J gene lost 0 bases, with 15 bases spanning the gap. The chain's CDR3 is CASSQTRQITSGNTIYF. The CDR3 DNA reads as TGCGCCAGCAGCCAGACTAGACAGATAACCTCTGGAAACACCATATATTTT.

V is TRBV7-2 and J is TRBJ2-3; TRBD2 matches 11 bases. The CDR3 length is 16 residues. V dropped 6 bases and J dropped 0; count of bases not matched to a gene: 5. Germline CDR1 is SGHTA and CDR2 is FQGNSA. The CDR3 reads CASRRTSGSSTDTQYF. CDR3 nucleotides: TGTGCCAGCAGGCGGACTAGCGGGTCTAGCACAGATACGCAGTATTTT. The full variable domain, in which reference TRBV7-2 and TRBJ2-3 provide the parts outside the CDR3, is GAGVSQSPSNKVTEKGKDVELRCDPISGHTALYWYRQSLGQGLEFLIYFQGNSAPDKSGLPSDRFSAERTGGSVSTLTIQRTQQEDSAVYLCASRRTSGSSTDTQYFGPGTRLTVL.

This clone is a singleton in its sample. The chain links TRBV28 to TRBJ1-2, with TRBD1 as a possible D gene (5 bases). V lost 5 bases and J 6 bases, leaving 16 bases between the germline ends. Germline-derived CDR1 and CDR2 are MDHEN and SYDVKM. The CDR3 is 14 residues long. The DNA for the CDR3 is TGTGCCAGCAGTATCCGGGCCGGGGGAGATGGCTACACCTTC. Its protein product is CASSIRAGGDGYTF.